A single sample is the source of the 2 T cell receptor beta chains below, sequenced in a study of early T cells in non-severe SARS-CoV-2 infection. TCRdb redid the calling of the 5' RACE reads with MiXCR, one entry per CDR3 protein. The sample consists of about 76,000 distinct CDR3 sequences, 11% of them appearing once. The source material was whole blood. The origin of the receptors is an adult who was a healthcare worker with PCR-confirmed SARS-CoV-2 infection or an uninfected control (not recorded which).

CDR3 nucleotide sequence: TGTGCCAGCAGCTTTGTGGGCAGGACAGATACGCAGTATTTT. It is translated as CASSFVGRTDTQYF. The chain is built from TRBV7-2 and TRBJ2-3; no clear D. Germline V gene data show CDR1 as SGHTA and CDR2 as FQGNSA. The CDR3 length is 14 residues. Trimming took 3 bases from V and 3 from J, leaving 10 bases between them.

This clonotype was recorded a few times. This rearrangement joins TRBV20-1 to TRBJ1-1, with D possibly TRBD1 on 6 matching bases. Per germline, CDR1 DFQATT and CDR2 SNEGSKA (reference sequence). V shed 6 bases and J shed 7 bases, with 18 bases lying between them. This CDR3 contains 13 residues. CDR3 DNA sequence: TGCAGTGCCGCTGATATGGGACACCTTGAAGCTTTCTTT. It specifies CSAADMGHLEAFF.